This T cell receptor beta chain was captured in a study of blood T cell repertoires in COVID-19. Study-level background: PBMCs, B-cell-depleted T cells, or T cells provided the cDNA or gDNA that made up the material.

This CDR3 is 14 amino acids long. The germline V gene has CDR1 MDHEN and CDR2 SYDVKM. Unmatched junction bases numbered 3, after V lost 1 base and J lost 4 bases. In the authors' workflow: Nucleated cell counts were estimated from reference gene primer amplification. The assay was immunoSEQ multiplex PCR, and TCRdb's table has in-frame clones only and misses some. V, J and clone size are those of that table, while D and trimming were read from the DNA. The table lists roughly 120,000 clones, approximately 85% of them singletons. The clonotype was recovered from a woman of 80 years or more with COVID-19, enrolled during active disease. V gene TRBV28 combines with J gene TRBJ2-7; 8 bases map to TRBD2. Sequenced sample: peripheral blood. The CDR3 DNA is TGTGCCAGCAGTTTATCCAGCGGGAGATACGAGCAGTACTTC. The encoded protein is CASSLSSGRYEQYF.